The clone carrying this TCR beta chain occurred a few times. The data were taken from a study of T-cell reconstitution after alpha-beta-depleted transplantation in children. As it was prepared, the TCRbeta library received unique molecular identifiers. TCRdb ran MiXCR on the PCR reads and lists one entry per CDR3 protein. The profile shows 600,000 to 700,000 distinct CDR3 sequences, roughly 15% of them singletons. The CDR3 length is 15 residues. V gave up 6 bases and J gave up 5 bases, with 16 bases separating them. This sample comprised PBMCs from the stem cell graft donor, obtained from the stem cell graft. J is TRBJ2-2 and V is TRBV12-3 or TRBV12-4; D is possibly TRBD1 or TRBD2 (5 bases each). The TCR originated in a human donor who donated a stem cell graft to a child with acute myeloid leukemia. CDR3 residues: CASRTGTPLTGELFF. The CDR3 DNA is TGTGCCAGCAGGACCGGGACGCCGCTAACCGGGGAGCTGTTTTTT.